This T cell receptor (beta chain) was captured by sequencing in a study of blood T cell repertoires in COVID-19. Study overall: There were acute and convalescent COVID-19 samples, and they came from the United States, Italy and Spain.

Assay: immunoSEQ multiplex PCR; the TCRdb copy retains only in-frame clones and omits some. The sample has about 90,000 clones; around 92% are singletons. Germline CDR1 and CDR2: MGHDK and SYGVNS. Trimming removed 2 bases at V and 6 bases at J, with 13 bases between. The length of the CDR3 is 15 residues. The sequenced sample was peripheral blood. V gene TRBV25-1 combines with J gene TRBJ1-4, with D perhaps matching TRBD1 (6 bases). The clonotype was recovered from an older woman with active COVID-19. DNA for the CDR3: TGTGCCAGCAGTGAACCCAGGGGCTTATATGAAAAACTGTTTTTT. It is translated as CASSEPRGLYEKLFF.